The 9 T cell receptor beta chains below were found in one sample sequenced in a study of vaccination effects on CD4 cells after COVID-19. What these receptors recognize is not known. Isolating CD4+ T cells followed less than 11 days of culture. Profiled with immunoSEQ multiplex PCR; TCRdb holds only in-frame clones, not every one. This repertoire shows under 40,000 clones, around two thirds found once; its top ten account for about 3.8%. The sequencing here drew on CD4+ T cells from PBMCs cultured without peptide, taken before COVID-19 vaccination. All receptors come from a human donor who received a COVID-19 vaccine.

This clone was seen only once. The gene calls are TRBV5-1 and TRBJ2-4, with 8 bases aligning to TRBD2. Per the germline V gene, CDR1 is SGHRS and CDR2 is YFSETQ. The CDR3 is 13 residues long. The V gene end was trimmed by 7 bases and the J gene end by 8 bases; junction bases not matched to a gene: 8. The CDR3 loop reads CASGQTGGDIQYF. CDR3 coding DNA: TGCGCCAGCGGCCAAACCGGGGGGGACATTCAGTACTTC.

This clone was found a few times. This CDR3 is CASRVTGGPGDTQYF. DNA for the CDR3: TGCGCCAGCAGAGTCACGGGGGGCCCCGGCGATACGCAGTATTTT. V gene TRBV10-2 combines with J gene TRBJ2-3; D might be TRBD2 (7 bases). This CDR3 is 15 amino acids long. V lost 6 bases, J lost 6 bases, and 19 bases lay in between. The germline CDR1 and CDR2 sequences are WSHSY and SAAADI.

The rearrangement joins TRBV7-2 to TRBJ2-2, with TRBD2 as a possible D gene (5 bases). Germline assignment: CDR1 SGHTA and CDR2 FQGNSA. Between the trimmed V and J ends, which lost 2 bases and 7 bases, there was a span of 11 bases. The CDR3 length is 14 residues. The CDR3 nucleotides read TGTGCCAGCAGCTTATCCAGGACTTACGGGGAGCTGTTTTTT. Amino acid sequence: CASSLSRTYGELFF.

The chain recombines TRBV2 with TRBJ1-4; D uncertain. Germline V gene lookup returns CDR1 SNHLY and CDR2 FYNNEI. Trimming left V 2 bases short and J 8 bases short, with 3 bases between. The CDR3 is 11 residues long. The DNA for the CDR3 is TGTGCCAGCAGTGAAAGGGAAAAACTGTTTTTT. Protein sequence: CASSEREKLFF.

This clone has a single count. This chain joins TRBV3-1 (or the pseudogene TRBV3-2) and TRBJ2-7; 7 bases are shared with TRBD2. V lost 0 bases, J lost 1 base, and 3 bases stayed unmatched. The CDR3 loop spans 15 amino acids. Germline CDR1 and CDR2: LGHDT and YNNKEL (reference sequence). This chain's CDR3 is CASSQDFSGSYEQYF. The DNA of the CDR3 is TGTGCCAGCAGCCAAGATTTTAGCGGGTCCTACGAGCAGTACTTC.

The J gene is TRBJ2-2, the V gene TRBV9, with D perhaps TRBD1 or TRBD2 (6 bases each). Germline loops: CDR1 SGDLS, CDR2 YYNGEE. Trimming took 6 bases from V and 8 from J, leaving 20 bases between them. The CDR3 runs 15 residues. The CDR3 loop reads CASTAGGPYSGELFF. As DNA, the CDR3 is TGTGCCAGCACCGCCGGGGGCCCTTATTCTGGGGAGCTGTTTTTT.

The genes are TRBV5-1 and TRBJ1-3; D possibly corresponds to TRBD1 (6 bases). The germline V gene encodes CDR1 SGHRS and CDR2 YFSETQ. The CDR3 contains 16 residues. The germline V and J ends were trimmed by 2 bases and 3 bases, with 15 bases remaining between them. The CDR3 spells CASSLGQLNSGNTIYF. The DNA for the CDR3 is TGCGCCAGCAGCTTAGGACAGCTAAATAGTGGAAACACCATATATTTT.

The CDR3 spells CASRSGSNEQFF. The CDR3 DNA is TGCGCCAGCCGGAGCGGGTCGAATGAGCAGTTCTTC. The chain employs TRBV5-1 and TRBJ2-1; D might be TRBD2 (6 bases). CDR3 size: 12 residues. The V end was cut by 7 bases, the J end by 7 bases, with 12 bases between. Germline V gene lookup returns CDR1 SGHRS and CDR2 YFSETQ. The full variable domain, with the rest looked up from reference TRBV5-1 and TRBJ2-1, is KAGVTQTPRYLIKTRGQQVTLSCSPISGHRSVSWYQQTPGQGLQFLFEYFSETQRNKGNFPGRFSGRQFSNSRSEMNVSTLELGDSALYLCASRSGSNEQFFGPGTRLTVL.

V usage is TRBV15 and J usage is TRBJ2-3, with 8 bases fitting TRBD2. CDR1 and CDR2 (germline): LNHNV, YYDKDF (reference sequence). After removal of 0 bases from V and 4 bases from J, the junction contained 9 bases not matched to a gene. This CDR3 has 17 amino acids. The CDR3, as DNA: TGTGCCACCAGCAGAGAGCTAGCGGGTCCCCGAGCAGATACGCAGTATTTT. Amino acids: CATSRELAGPRADTQYF.